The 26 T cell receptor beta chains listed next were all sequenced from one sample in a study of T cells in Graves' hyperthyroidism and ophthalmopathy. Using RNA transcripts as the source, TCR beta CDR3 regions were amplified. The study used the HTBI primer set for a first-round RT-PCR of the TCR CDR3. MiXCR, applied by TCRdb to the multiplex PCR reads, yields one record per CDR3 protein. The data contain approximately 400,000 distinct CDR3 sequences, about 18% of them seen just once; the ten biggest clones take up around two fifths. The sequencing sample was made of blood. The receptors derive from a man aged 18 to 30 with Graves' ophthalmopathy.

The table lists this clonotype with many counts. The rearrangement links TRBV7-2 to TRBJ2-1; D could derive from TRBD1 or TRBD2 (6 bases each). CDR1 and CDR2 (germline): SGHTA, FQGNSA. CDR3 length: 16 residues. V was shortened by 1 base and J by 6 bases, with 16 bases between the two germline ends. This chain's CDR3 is CASSLVDGGRANEQFF. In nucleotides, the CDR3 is TGTGCCAGCAGCTTAGTCGACGGGGGCCGCGCCAATGAGCAGTTCTTC.

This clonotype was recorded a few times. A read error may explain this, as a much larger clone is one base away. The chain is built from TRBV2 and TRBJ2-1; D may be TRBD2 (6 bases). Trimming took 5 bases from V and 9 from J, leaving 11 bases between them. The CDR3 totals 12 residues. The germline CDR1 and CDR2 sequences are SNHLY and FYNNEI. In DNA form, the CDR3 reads TGTGCCAGCAGTTGGGGGGAGAGTGAGCAGTTCTTC. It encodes CASSWGESEQFF.

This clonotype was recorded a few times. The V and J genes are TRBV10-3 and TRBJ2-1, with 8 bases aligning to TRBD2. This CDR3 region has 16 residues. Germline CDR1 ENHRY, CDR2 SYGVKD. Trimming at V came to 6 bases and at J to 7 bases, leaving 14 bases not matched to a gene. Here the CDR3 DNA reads TGTGCCATCAGAGGGGAGGGACTAGGTGGATATAATGAGCAGTTCTTC. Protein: CAIRGEGLGGYNEQFF.

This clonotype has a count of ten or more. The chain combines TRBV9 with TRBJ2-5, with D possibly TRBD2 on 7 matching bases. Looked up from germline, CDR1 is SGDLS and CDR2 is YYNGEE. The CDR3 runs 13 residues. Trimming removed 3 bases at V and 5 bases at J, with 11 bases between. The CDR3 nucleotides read TGTGCCAGCAGCGGGGGGGGCGGTGAGACCCAGTACTTC. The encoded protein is CASSGGGGETQYF.

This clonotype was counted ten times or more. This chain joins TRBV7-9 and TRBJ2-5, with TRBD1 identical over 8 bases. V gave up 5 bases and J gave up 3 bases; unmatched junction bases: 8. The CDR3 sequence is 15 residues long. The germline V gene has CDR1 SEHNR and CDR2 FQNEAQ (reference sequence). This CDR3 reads CASSQDRGKKETQYF. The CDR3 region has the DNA TGTGCCAGCAGCCAAGACAGGGGAAAGAAAGAGACCCAGTACTTC.

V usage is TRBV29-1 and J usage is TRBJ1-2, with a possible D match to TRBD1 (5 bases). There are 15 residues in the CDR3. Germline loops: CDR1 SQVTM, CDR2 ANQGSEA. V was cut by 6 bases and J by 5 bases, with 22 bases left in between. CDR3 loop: CSVSGDGARGYGYTF. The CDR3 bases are TGCAGCGTGAGTGGGGACGGAGCTAGGGGTTATGGCTACACCTTC.

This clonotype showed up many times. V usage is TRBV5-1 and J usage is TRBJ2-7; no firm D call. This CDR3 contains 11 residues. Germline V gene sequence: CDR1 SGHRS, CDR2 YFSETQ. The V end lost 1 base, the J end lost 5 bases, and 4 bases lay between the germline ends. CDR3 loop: CASSLSHEQYF. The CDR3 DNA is TGCGCCAGCAGCTTGAGTCACGAGCAGTACTTC.

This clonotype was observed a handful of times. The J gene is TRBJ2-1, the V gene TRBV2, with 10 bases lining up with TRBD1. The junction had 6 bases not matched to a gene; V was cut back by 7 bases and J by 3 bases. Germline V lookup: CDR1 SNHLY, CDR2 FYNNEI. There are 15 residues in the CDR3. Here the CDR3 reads CASTRGQGVYNEQFF. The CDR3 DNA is TGTGCCAGCACCCGAGGACAGGGGGTCTACAATGAGCAGTTCTTC.

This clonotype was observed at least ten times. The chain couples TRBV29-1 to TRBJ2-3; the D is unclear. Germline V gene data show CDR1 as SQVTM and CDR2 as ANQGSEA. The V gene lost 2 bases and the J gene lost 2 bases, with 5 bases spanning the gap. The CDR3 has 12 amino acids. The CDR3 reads CSVELYTDTQYF. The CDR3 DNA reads TGCAGCGTTGAACTATACACAGATACGCAGTATTTT.

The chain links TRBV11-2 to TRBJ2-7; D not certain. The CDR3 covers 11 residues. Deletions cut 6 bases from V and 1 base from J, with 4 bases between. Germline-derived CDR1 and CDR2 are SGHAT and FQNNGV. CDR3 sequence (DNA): TGTGCCAGCAGACTATCCTACGAGCAGTACTTC. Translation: CASRLSYEQYF.

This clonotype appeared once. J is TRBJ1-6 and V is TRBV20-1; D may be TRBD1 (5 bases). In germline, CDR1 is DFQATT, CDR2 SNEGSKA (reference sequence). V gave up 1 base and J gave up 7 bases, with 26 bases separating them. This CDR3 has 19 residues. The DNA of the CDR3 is TGCAGTGCTAGAGCCGCAATCCCGGGACGTGGGTTCGGGAATTCACCCCTCCACTTT. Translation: CSARAAIPGRGFGNSPLHF.

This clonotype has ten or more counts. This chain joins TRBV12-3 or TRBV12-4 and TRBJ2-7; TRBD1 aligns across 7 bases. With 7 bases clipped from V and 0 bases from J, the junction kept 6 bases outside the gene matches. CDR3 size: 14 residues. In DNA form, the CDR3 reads TGTGCCAGCACTCGACAGGGCGCCTCCTACGAGCAGTACTTC. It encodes CASTRQGASYEQYF.

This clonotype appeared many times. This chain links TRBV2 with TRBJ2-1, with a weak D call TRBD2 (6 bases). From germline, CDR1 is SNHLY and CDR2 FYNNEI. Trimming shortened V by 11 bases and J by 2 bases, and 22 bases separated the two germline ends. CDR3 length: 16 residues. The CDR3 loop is CAGGFSPPPTYNEQFF. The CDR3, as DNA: TGTGCCGGAGGGTTTTCTCCCCCCCCTACCTACAATGAGCAGTTCTTC.

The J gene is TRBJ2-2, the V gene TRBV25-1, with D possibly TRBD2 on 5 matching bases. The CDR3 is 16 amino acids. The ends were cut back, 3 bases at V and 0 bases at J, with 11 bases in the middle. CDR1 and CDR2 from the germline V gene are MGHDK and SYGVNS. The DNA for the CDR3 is TGTGCCAGCAGTGATCTCGGGGTCCCGAACACCGGGGAGCTGTTTTTT. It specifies CASSDLGVPNTGELFF.

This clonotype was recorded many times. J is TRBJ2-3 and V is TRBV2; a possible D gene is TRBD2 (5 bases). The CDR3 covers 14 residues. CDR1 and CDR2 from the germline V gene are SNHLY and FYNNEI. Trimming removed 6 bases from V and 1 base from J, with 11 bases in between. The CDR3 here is CASRGLGGTDTQYF. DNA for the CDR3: TGTGCCAGCAGAGGTCTGGGAGGCACAGATACGCAGTATTTT.

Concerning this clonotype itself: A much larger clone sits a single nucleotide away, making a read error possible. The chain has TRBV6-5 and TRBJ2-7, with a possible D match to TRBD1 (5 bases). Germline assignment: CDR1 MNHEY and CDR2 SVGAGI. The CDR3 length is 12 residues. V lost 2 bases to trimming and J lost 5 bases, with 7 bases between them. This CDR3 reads CASSYRGDEQYF. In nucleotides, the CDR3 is TGTGCCAGCAGTTACAGGGGCGACGAGCAGTACTTC.

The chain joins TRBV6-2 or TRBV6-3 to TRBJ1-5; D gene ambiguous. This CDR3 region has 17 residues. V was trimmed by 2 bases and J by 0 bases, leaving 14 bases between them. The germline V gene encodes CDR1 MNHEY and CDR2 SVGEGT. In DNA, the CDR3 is TGTGCCAGCAGTTACCAACGGTCTTCCCCTAGCAATCAGCCCCAGCATTTT. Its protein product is CASSYQRSSPSNQPQHF.

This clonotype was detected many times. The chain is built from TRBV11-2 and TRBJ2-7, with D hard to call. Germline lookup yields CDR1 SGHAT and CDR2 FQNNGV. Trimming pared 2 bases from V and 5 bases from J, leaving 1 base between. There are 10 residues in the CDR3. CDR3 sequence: CASSLNEQYF. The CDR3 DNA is TGTGCCAGCAGCTTAAACGAGCAGTACTTC.

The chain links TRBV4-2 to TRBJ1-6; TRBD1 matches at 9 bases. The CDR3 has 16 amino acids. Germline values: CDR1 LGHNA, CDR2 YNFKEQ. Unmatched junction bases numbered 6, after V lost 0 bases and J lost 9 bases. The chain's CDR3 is CASSQDPGQGASPLHF. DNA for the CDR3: TGTGCCAGCAGCCAAGATCCGGGACAGGGTGCTTCACCCCTCCACTTT.

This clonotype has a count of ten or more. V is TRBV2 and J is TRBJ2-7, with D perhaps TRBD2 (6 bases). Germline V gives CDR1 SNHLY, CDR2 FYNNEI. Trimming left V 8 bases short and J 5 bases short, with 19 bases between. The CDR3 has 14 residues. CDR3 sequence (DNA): TGTGCCAGCGCTCCTTGGGACTTCGCAAACGAGCAGTACTTC. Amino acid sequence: CASAPWDFANEQYF.

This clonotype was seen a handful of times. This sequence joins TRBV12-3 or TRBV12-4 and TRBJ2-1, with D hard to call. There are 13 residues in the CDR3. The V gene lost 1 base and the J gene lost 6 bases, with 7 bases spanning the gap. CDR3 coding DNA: TGTGCCAGCAGTTTAGTTCGGCGCAATGAGCAGTTCTTC. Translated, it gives CASSLVRRNEQFF.

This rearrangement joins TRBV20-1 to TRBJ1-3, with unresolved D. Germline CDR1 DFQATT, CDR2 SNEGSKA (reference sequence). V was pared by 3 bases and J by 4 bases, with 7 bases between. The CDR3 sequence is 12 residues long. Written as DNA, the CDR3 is TGCAGTGCTAGTTTGGAAGGAAACACCATATATTTT. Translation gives CSASLEGNTIYF.

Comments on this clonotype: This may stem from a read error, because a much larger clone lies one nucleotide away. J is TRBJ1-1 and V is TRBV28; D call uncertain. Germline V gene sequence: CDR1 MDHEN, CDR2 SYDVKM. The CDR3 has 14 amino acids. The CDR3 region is CASSSGGLNAEAFF. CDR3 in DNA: TGTGCCAGCTCCTCGGGCGGTCTGAACGCTGAAGCTTTCTTT.

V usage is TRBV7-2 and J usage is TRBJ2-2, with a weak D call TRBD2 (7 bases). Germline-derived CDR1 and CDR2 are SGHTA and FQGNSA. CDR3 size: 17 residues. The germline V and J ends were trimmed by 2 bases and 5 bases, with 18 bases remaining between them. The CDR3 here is CASSLWGGGAETGELFF. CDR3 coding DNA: TGTGCCAGCAGCTTATGGGGCGGGGGCGCGGAGACCGGGGAGCTGTTTTTT.

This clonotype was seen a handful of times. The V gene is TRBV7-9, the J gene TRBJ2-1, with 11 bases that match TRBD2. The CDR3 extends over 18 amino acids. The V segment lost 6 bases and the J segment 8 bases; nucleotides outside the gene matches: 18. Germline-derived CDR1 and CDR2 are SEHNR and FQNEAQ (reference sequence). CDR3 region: CASSRDSSGGPRGHEQFF. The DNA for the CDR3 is TGTGCCAGCAGTCGGGACTCTAGCGGGGGGCCGAGGGGCCATGAGCAGTTCTTC.

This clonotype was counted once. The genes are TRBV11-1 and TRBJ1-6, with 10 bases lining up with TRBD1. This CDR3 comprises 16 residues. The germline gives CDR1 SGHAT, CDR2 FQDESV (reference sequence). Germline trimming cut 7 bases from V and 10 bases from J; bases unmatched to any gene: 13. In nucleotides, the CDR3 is TGTGCCAGCACCGAGAGGCGGACAGGGGGGTACTCACCCCTCCACTTT. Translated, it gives CASTERRTGGYSPLHF.